This T cell receptor (beta chain) was recovered during a study of shared clonotypes between healthy human individuals. TCRdb keeps only in-frame clones here, not all; method: immunoSEQ multiplex PCR. Here the sample spans approximately 510,000 clones, about four fifths being singletons. The CDR3 runs to 19 residues. CDR1 LGHNA and CDR2 YNFKEQ come from the germline V gene. V was clipped by 2 bases and J by 0 bases, with 17 bases between them. The source is a woman aged 40 to 55 in good health. Some clones in this sample may be carry-over from other donors' samples. Material for sequencing was PBMCs. The chain recombines TRBV4-2 with TRBJ2-6, with a possible D match to TRBD1 (5 bases). DNA of the CDR3: TGTGCCAGCAGCCAAAGGGAAGGACACTTTATCTCTGGGGCCAACGTCCTGACTTTC. Its translation is CASSQREGHFISGANVLTF.